The TCR beta chain under discussion was sequenced for a study of cytomegalovirus exposure and HLA in healthy donors. Study information: Early released data had approximately 86 million unique TCRs, all coming from HLA-typed donors. General study points: Per published reports, the classifier diagnosed cytomegalovirus status with high specificity and sensitivity.

Per germline, CDR1 LNHDA and CDR2 SQIVND (reference sequence). Trimming removed 4 bases from V and 6 bases from J, with 13 bases in between. This CDR3 comprises 13 residues. Comment on this clone: Its cognate antigen is unknown.

60 Vbeta and 13 Jbeta primers were used in PCR. The method was immunoSEQ multiplex PCR; TCRdb's version includes in-frame clones alone and lacks a portion of them. The listing contains under 95,000 clones. This receptor was taken from a man between 18 and 35 years old in good health and CMV-seropositive. The sample was PBMCs. This chain uses TRBV19 with TRBJ2-7; tentative D call: TRBD1 (6 bases). CDR3 in amino acids: CASSTRVGAEQYF. The CDR3 nucleotides are TGTGCCAGTAGTACGCGGGTGGGGGCCGAGCAGTACTTC.